What follows are 17 T cell receptor beta chains derived from one specimen sequenced in a study of identical twins. TCRdb re-called the 5' RACE reads with MiXCR, one entry per CDR3 protein. The data hold about 520,000 distinct CDR3 sequences, with roughly 21% observed a single time. Separately, the same data were catalogued under a study of T cells expressing NK-cell markers.

What was sequenced was CD4+ T cells sorted from blood. These receptors all stem from a woman aged 18-29 years in good health.

This clonotype was seen more than once but under ten times. This chain uses TRBV7-9 with TRBJ2-7; D unclear. The CDR3 consists of 13 residues. Between the trimmed V and J ends, which lost 2 bases and 8 bases, there was a span of 13 bases. The germline CDR1 and CDR2 sequences are SEHNR and FQNEAQ (reference sequence). The DNA for the CDR3 is TGTGCCAGCAGCTTATTCGGGCAGTCTAAGCAGTACTTC. As protein: CASSLFGQSKQYF.

This rearrangement joins TRBV9 to TRBJ1-1; possibly TRBD1 for D (5 bases). Trimming shortened V by 3 bases and J by 10 bases, and 28 bases separated the two germline ends. The V gene's germline CDR1 is SGDLS and CDR2 YYNGEE. The CDR3 length is 17 residues. This CDR3 is CASSGPLRDFSESRAFF. The CDR3, as DNA: TGTGCCAGCAGCGGTCCCCTCCGGGACTTCTCTGAGAGCAGAGCTTTCTTT.

DNA for the CDR3: TGTGCCAGCAGCTATACAGGGAACGCGAACACCGGGGAGCTGTTTTTT. Translating gives CASSYTGNANTGELFF. The chain couples TRBV5-6 to TRBJ2-2; perhaps TRBD1 as D (6 bases). The CDR3 length is 16 residues. Germline V CDR1 and CDR2: SGHDT, YYEEEE. Trimming removed 3 bases from V and 0 bases from J, with 12 bases in between.

The chain uses TRBV6-2 or TRBV6-3 and TRBJ2-7; tentatively, D is TRBD2 (5 bases). The CDR3 runs 12 residues. Trimming left V 7 bases short and J 2 bases short, with 9 bases between. Germline CDR1 is MNHEY and CDR2 is SVGEGT. The CDR3 spells CASTGETYEQYF. Here the CDR3 DNA reads TGTGCCAGCACCGGGGAAACCTACGAGCAGTACTTC.

In DNA form, the CDR3 reads TGTGCCAGCAGCCTTCAGACGGGTCAAGAGCAGTACTTC. Translation gives CASSLQTGQEQYF. This chain uses TRBV6-2 or TRBV6-3 with TRBJ2-7; D uncertain. CDR1 and CDR2 from the germline V gene are MNHEY and SVGEGT. CDR3 length: 13 residues. The V gene lost 6 bases and the J gene lost 7 bases, with 16 bases spanning the gap.

The chain has TRBV20-1 and TRBJ2-1; TRBD2 agrees at 11 bases. The CDR3 covers 15 residues. Germline CDR1 DFQATT, CDR2 SNEGSKA (reference sequence). The V gene end was trimmed by 5 bases and the J gene end by 6 bases; junction bases not matched to a gene: 9. The CDR3 spells CSAPTSTSGSNEQFF. CDR3 nucleotide sequence: TGCAGTGCTCCGACCTCCACTAGCGGGAGCAATGAGCAGTTCTTC.

The chain employs TRBV5-6 and TRBJ1-1, with 8 bases matching TRBD1. This CDR3 has 14 amino acids. Germline values: CDR1 SGHDT, CDR2 YYEEEE. V shed 0 bases, J shed 10 bases, and the junction held 8 bases outside the gene matches. CDR3 in amino acids: CASSLVSGGAVAFF. DNA for the CDR3: TGTGCCAGCAGCTTGGTTTCAGGGGGCGCGGTAGCTTTCTTT.

This sequence joins TRBV6-5 and TRBJ2-3; no firm D call. CDR3 size: 16 residues. The V and J ends lost 2 bases and 2 bases respectively, with 14 bases between them. Germline CDR1 is MNHEY and CDR2 is SVGAGI. As DNA, the CDR3 is TGTGCCAGCAGTTACATGGGAATGGCGCCCACAGATACGCAGTATTTT. Its translation: CASSYMGMAPTDTQYF.

The rearrangement links TRBV4-3 to TRBJ2-7, with 7 nucleotides matching TRBD1. V dropped 0 bases and J dropped 0; count of bases not matched to a gene: 2. CDR3 size: 15 residues. Germline V gene sequence: CDR1 LGHNA, CDR2 YSLEER. The chain's CDR3 is CASSQEGQTSYEQYF. CDR3 coding DNA: TGCGCCAGCAGCCAAGAGGGACAGACCTCCTACGAGCAGTACTTC.

A note on this clonotype: At one boundary the junction diverges from the germline segment, which might be a read error. The rearrangement links TRBV12-3 or TRBV12-4 to TRBJ2-6; D is perhaps TRBD2 (5 bases). CDR3 length: 19 residues. Here the CDR3 reads CAISLALRGIGSGANVLTF. As DNA, the CDR3 is TGTGCCATCAGTTTAGCGCTAAGAGGGATCGGCTCTGGGGCCAACGTCCTGACTTTC.

The chain recombines TRBV10-3 with TRBJ1-5; a possible D gene is TRBD1 (6 bases). V was cut by 6 bases and J by 3 bases, with 9 bases left in between. This CDR3 is 13 amino acids long. The V gene's germline CDR1 is ENHRY and CDR2 SYGVKD. CDR3 nucleotides: TGTGCCATCAGCACAGGGCTCAATCAGCCCCAGCATTTT. This codes for CAISTGLNQPQHF.

This clonotype came up a few times. The rearrangement links TRBV2 to TRBJ2-5, with 14 bases identical to TRBD2. The V and J ends lost 5 bases and 4 bases, in that order; junction bases with no gene match: 3. This CDR3 region has 15 residues. Germline V gene lookup returns CDR1 SNHLY and CDR2 FYNNEI. CDR3 in amino acids: CASSNGLAGGETQYF. The CDR3 nucleotides read TGTGCCAGCAGTAATGGACTAGCGGGGGGAGAGACCCAGTACTTC.

This rearrangement joins TRBV18 to TRBJ1-4, with D unresolved. Germline CDR1 KGHSH, CDR2 LQKENI. The CDR3 has 14 residues. Trimming stripped 3 bases from V and 3 bases from J, with 8 bases between. CDR3 in amino acids: CASSPGMSNEKLFF. The CDR3 region has the DNA TGTGCCAGCTCACCGGGAATGTCTAATGAAAAACTGTTTTTT.

V and J are TRBV20-1 and TRBJ2-3; 9 bases align to TRBD2. The CDR3 loop spans 15 amino acids. From germline, CDR1 is DFQATT and CDR2 SNEGSKA (reference sequence). Trimming at V came to 3 bases and at J to 3 bases, leaving 7 bases not matched to a gene. The CDR3 spells CSASRGAGGTDTQYF. In DNA form, the CDR3 reads TGCAGTGCTAGTAGGGGAGCGGGGGGAACAGATACGCAGTATTTT.

The chain employs TRBV20-1 and TRBJ2-5, with D unclear. The CDR3 is 11 amino acids. V lost 5 bases to trimming and J lost 2 bases, with 6 bases between them. The germline V gene encodes CDR1 DFQATT and CDR2 SNEGSKA (reference sequence). The CDR3: CSAAYQETQYF. The CDR3 region has the DNA TGCAGTGCTGCGTATCAAGAGACCCAGTACTTC.

The chain recombines TRBV7-2 with TRBJ2-3; 8 positions match TRBD1. CDR3 length: 11 residues. Germline loops: CDR1 SGHTA, CDR2 FQGNSA. The trim removed 5 bases at V and 14 bases at J, leaving 6 bases unmatched. For the CDR3, the DNA is TGTGCCAGCAGCACCCAGGGGGCACGGTATTTT. Protein: CASSTQGARYF.

The chain carries TRBV20-1 and TRBJ2-3; 12 nucleotides line up with TRBD2. Unmatched junction bases numbered 6, after V lost 6 bases and J lost 8 bases. The CDR3 is 13 residues long. Germline V gene data show CDR1 as DFQATT and CDR2 as SNEGSKA (reference sequence). The CDR3 loop reads CSAPLAGGSTQYF. Here the CDR3 DNA reads TGCAGTGCCCCCCTAGCGGGAGGGTCTACGCAGTATTTT.